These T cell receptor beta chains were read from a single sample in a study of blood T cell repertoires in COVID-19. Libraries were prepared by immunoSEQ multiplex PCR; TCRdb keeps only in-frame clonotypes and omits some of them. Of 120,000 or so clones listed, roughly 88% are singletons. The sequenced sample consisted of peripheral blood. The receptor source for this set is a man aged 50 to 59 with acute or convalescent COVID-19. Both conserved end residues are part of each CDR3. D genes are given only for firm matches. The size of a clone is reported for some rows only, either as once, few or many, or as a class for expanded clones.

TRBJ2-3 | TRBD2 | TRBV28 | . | CASSLGLAGGPADTQYF | TGTGCCAGCAGTTTAGGTCTAGCGGGAGGGCCTGCAGATACGCAGTATTTT
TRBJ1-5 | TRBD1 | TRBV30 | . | CAWNDRAGQPQHF | TGTGCCTGGAACGACAGGGCGGGACAGCCCCAGCATTTT
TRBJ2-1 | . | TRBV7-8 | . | CASTRPLANEQFF | TGTGCCAGCACAAGGCCCCTAGCCAATGAGCAGTTCTTC
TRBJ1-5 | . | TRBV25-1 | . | CASSEGGGQPQHF | TGTGCCAGCAGTGAGGGGGGGGGTCAGCCCCAGCATTTT
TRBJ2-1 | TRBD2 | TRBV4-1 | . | CASSQILLGLANEQFF | TGCGCCAGCAGCCAAATACTTCTGGGACTAGCGAATGAGCAGTTCTTC
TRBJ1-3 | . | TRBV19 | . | CASSEISGNTIYF | TGTGCCAGTAGCGAGATCTCTGGAAACACCATATATTTT
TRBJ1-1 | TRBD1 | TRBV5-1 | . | CASSRLTGDTEAFF | TGCGCCAGCAGCCGACTGACAGGGGACACTGAAGCTTTCTTT
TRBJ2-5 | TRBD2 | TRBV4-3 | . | CASSPRAAGGPAEETQYF | TGCGCCAGCAGCCCGCGGGCAGCGGGAGGACCCGCGGAAGAGACCCAGTACTTC
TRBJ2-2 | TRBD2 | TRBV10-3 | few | CAISRSSGERAGELFF | TGTGCCATCAGTAGATCTAGCGGGGAGAGGGCCGGGGAGCTGTTTTTT
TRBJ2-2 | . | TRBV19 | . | CASGKGLPYTGELFF | TGTGCCAGTGGGAAAGGACTACCATACACCGGGGAGCTGTTTTTT
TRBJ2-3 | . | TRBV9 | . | CASSSGSGSTTQYF | TGTGCCAGCAGCTCCGGTAGCGGATCGACTACGCAGTATTTT
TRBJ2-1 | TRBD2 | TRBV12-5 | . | CASGSRTSGIHEQFF | TGTGCTAGTGGTTCCCGGACTAGCGGGATCCACGAGCAGTTCTTC
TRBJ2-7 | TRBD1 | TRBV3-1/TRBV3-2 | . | CASSPDSGTGRYEQYF | TGTGCCAGCAGCCCCGACTCAGGGACAGGGAGGTACGAGCAGTACTTC
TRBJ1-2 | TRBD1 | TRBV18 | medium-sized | CASSPGQGVYGYTF | TGTGCCAGCTCACCAGGACAGGGGGTCTATGGCTACACCTTC
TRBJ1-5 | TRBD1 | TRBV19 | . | CASSTGGDQPQHF | TGTGCCAGTAGTACAGGGGGCGATCAGCCCCAGCATTTT
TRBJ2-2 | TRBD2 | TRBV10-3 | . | CAISREVAESTGELFF | TGTGCCATCAGCCGGGAGGTTGCCGAGAGCACCGGGGAGCTGTTTTTT
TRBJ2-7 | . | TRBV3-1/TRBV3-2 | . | CASSQDTGEQYF | TGTGCCAGCAGCCAAGATACGGGGGAGCAGTACTTC
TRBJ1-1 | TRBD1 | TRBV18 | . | CASSSGQGGNTEAFF | TGTGCCAGCTCATCTGGACAGGGAGGGAACACTGAAGCTTTCTTT
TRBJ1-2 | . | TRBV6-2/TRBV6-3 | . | CASSYWSYGYTF | TGTGCCAGCAGTTACTGGAGTTATGGCTACACCTTC
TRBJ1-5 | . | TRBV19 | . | CASNLDGNGNQPQHF | TGTGCCAGTAATCTAGACGGGAATGGCAATCAGCCCCAGCATTTT
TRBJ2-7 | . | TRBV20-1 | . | CSAPREAEQYF | TGCAGTGCCCCCCGAGAGGCCGAGCAGTACTTC
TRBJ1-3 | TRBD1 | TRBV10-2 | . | CASSDPDRGDPSGNTIYF | TGCGCCAGCAGTGATCCCGACAGGGGCGACCCCTCTGGAAACACCATATATTTT
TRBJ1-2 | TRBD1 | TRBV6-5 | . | CASSSPDRGVYGYTF | TGTGCCAGCAGTTCCCCGGACAGGGGCGTCTATGGCTACACCTTC
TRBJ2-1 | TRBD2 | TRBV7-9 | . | CASSRWTSGKLGEQFF | TGTGCCAGCAGCCGTTGGACTAGCGGGAAACTGGGTGAGCAGTTCTTC
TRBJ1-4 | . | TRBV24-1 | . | CATSVTWTNEKLFF | TGTGCCACCAGTGTAACATGGACTAATGAAAAACTGTTTTTT
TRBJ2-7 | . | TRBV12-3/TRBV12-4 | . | CASSPTAYEQYF | TGTGCCAGCAGCCCTACTGCCTACGAGCAGTACTTC
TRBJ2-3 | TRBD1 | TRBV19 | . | CASLDRGRTDTQYF | TGTGCCAGTCTCGACAGGGGGCGGACAGATACGCAGTATTTT
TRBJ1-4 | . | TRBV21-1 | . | CASSRDRVNEKLFF | TGTGCCAGCAGCAGGGACAGGGTTAATGAAAAACTGTTTTTT
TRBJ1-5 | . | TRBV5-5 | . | CASSLSGGTAPQPQHF | TGTGCCAGCAGCTTGTCGGGCGGGACGGCTCCACAGCCCCAGCATTTT
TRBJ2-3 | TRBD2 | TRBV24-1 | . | CATSDPGGPGTDTQYF | TGTGCCACCAGTGACCCGGGAGGGCCGGGAACAGATACGCAGTATTTT
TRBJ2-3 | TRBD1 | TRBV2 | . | CASGRTGPTDTQYF | TGTGCCAGCGGTAGGACAGGGCCCACAGATACGCAGTATTTT
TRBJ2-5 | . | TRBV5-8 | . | CASSFTTIVETQYF | TGTGCCAGCAGCTTCACAACGATTGTGGAGACCCAGTACTTC
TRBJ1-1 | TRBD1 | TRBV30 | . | CAWSVRQGAEAFF | TGTGCCTGGAGTGTACGACAGGGGGCTGAAGCTTTCTTT
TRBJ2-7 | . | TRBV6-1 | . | CASSEDEGSSYEQYF | TGTGCCAGCAGTGAAGACGAGGGAAGCTCCTACGAGCAGTACTTC
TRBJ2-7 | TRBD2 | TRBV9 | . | CASSVSSGATYEQYF | TGTGCCAGCAGCGTATCTAGCGGGGCCACCTACGAGCAGTACTTC